This T cell receptor (beta chain) stems from a study of blood T cell repertoires in COVID-19. In the study overall: PBMCs, B-cell-depleted T cells, or T cells provided the cDNA or gDNA that made up the material.

Everyone who took part was roughly 18 to 89 years old, and they came from 20 to 25 US areas. Recovered participants had two consecutive negative NP/OP PCR tests, healthcare professional clearance, or symptom resolution. The CDR3 is 16 amino acids. The V end was cut by 0 bases, the J end by 3 bases, with 18 bases between. Germline V CDR1 and CDR2: GTSNPN, SVGIG (reference sequence). Under the authors' procedure: Scientists estimated how many nucleated cells there were by amplifying reference gene primers. Only in-frame clones appear in the TCRdb table, and some are missing; sequencing was by immunoSEQ multiplex PCR. The D gene and trimming were derived from the DNA, and the V and J assignments and clone size from that table. The top ten clones hold over 6% of a sample with about 280,000 clones, 87% of them seen once.

This receptor was obtained from a woman aged 35 to 49 who had recovered from COVID-19. Sequencing was carried out using PBMCs or T cells enriched from blood (not recorded which). This sequence joins TRBV30 and TRBJ2-7, with D possibly being TRBD2 (5 bases). The DNA for the CDR3 is TGTGCCTGGAGTGTACGACGTGGGAGCTCCCTCTACGAGCAGTACTTC. Amino acid sequence: CAWSVRRGSSLYEQYF.